The entry that follows covers one T cell receptor beta chain sequence. The source of the sample is a study of blood T cell repertoires in COVID-19. Overall study: The United States, Italy and Spain were the sources of the acute and convalescent COVID-19 samples. T cells, B-cell-depleted T cells, or PBMCs supplied cDNA or gDNA.

This CDR3 is 12 amino acids long. Trimming cost V 8 bases and J 4 bases, with 8 bases left between them. Authors' methods: Amplification of reference gene primers was used by the study to estimate nucleated cell counts. Sequenced by immunoSEQ multiplex PCR; TCRdb stores in-frame clones only, minus some. D and trimming come from the DNA, and the V and J calls and clone size come from that table. Of fewer than 500,000 clones in the sample, around nine tenths were seen once. The chain employs TRBV12-3 or TRBV12-4 and TRBJ2-2; D gene ambiguous. Sequenced material: peripheral blood. The receptor's source is a woman aged 25 to 39 with acute or convalescent COVID-19. CDR3 in amino acids: CASAIATGELFF. The CDR3 DNA follows: TGTGCCAGCGCTATTGCCACCGGGGAGCTGTTTTTT.